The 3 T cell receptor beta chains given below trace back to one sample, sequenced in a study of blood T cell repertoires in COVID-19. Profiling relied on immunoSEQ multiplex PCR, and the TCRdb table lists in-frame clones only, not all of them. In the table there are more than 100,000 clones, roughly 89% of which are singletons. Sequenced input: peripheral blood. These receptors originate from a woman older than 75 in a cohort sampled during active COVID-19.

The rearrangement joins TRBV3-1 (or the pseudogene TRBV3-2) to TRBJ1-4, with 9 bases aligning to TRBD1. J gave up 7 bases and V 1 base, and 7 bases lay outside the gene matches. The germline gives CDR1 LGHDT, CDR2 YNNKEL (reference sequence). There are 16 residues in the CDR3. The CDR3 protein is CASSQAWTGVREKLFF. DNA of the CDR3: TGTGCCAGCAGCCAAGCCTGGACAGGGGTACGTGAAAAACTGTTTTTT.

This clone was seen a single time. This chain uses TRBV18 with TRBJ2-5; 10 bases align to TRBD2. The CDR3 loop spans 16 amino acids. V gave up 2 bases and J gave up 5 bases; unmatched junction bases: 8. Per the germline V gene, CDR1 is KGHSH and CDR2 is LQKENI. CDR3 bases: TGTGCCAGCTCACCAAAGAAGCGGGAGGGCGTTGAGACCCAGTACTTC. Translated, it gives CASSPKKREGVETQYF.

The CDR3 nucleotides read TGTGCCTGGACGTACAGGGGTTCGTACACCGGGGAGCTGTTTTTT. Its translation: CAWTYRGSYTGELFF. The rearrangement uses TRBV30 and TRBJ2-2; 7 bases agree with TRBD1. CDR3 length equals 15 residues. Germline loops: CDR1 GTSNPN, CDR2 SVGIG (reference sequence). V was clipped by 4 bases and J by 3 bases; unmatched bases: 8.